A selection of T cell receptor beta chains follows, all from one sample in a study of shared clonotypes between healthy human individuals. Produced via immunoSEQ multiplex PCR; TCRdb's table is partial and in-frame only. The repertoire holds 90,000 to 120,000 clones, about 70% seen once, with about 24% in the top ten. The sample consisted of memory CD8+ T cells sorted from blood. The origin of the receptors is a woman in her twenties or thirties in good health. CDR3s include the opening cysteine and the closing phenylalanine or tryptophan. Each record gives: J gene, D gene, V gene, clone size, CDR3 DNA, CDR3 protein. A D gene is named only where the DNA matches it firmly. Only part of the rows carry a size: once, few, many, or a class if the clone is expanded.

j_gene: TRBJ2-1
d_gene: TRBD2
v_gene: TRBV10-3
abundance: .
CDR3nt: TGTGCCATCCCTCGGGCGAGGACTAGCGGGAGCTCCTACAATGAGCAGTTCTTC
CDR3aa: CAIPRARTSGSSYNEQFF

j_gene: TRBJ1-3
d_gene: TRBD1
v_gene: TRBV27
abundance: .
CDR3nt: TGTGCCCGACAGGGGGAGGGAAGCTCTGGAAACACCATATATTTT
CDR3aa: CARQGEGSSGNTIYF

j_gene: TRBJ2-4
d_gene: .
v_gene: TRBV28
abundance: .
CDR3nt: TGTGCCAGCAATGACATCCGAGGATGGAACATTCAGTACTTC
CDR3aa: CASNDIRGWNIQYF

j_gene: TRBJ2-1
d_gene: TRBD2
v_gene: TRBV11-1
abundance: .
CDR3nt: TGTGCCAGCAGCTTAGGGGCTAGCGGATACAATGAGCAGTTCTTC
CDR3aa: CASSLGASGYNEQFF

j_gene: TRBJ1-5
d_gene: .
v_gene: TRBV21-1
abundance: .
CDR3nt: TGTGCCAGCAGCAAAGGAGGCAGGGATAGCAATCAGCCCCAGCATTTT
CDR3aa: CASSKGGRDSNQPQHF

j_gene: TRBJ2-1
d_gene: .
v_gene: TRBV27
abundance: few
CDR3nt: TGTGCCAGCAGTTTTCATTACTACAATGAGCAGTTCTTC
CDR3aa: CASSFHYYNEQFF

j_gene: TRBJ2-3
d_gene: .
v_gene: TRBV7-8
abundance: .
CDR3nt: TGTGCCAGCAGCTTAATAGATCGGGGGAGCACAGATACGCAGTATTTT
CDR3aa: CASSLIDRGSTDTQYF

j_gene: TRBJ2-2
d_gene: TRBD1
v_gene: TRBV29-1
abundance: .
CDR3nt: TGCAGCGGTCAGGGGGCCGACACCGGGGAGCTGTTTTTT
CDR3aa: CSGQGADTGELFF

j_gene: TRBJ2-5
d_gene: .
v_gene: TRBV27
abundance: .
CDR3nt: TGTGCCAGCAGTTCAGGGGAGACCCAGTACTTC
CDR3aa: CASSSGETQYF

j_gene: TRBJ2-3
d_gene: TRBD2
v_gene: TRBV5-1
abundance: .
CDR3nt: TGCGCCAGCAGCTTGGGGAGCGGGAGGGCCACAGATACGCAGTATTTT
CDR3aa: CASSLGSGRATDTQYF

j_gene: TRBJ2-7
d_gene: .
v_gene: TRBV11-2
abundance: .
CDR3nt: TGTGCCAGCAGCTTTGGGGGAGAAACCTACGAGCAGTACTTC
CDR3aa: CASSFGGETYEQYF

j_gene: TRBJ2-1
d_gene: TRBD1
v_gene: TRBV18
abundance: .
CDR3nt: TGTGCCAGCTCACCAATTTTAACAGGGGATGAGCAGTTCTTC
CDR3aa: CASSPILTGDEQFF

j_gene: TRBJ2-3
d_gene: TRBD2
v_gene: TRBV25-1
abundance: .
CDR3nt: TGTGCCAGCAGCCAGAAAGCGGGAGGGCCCGGAGATACGCAGTATTTT
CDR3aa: CASSQKAGGPGDTQYF

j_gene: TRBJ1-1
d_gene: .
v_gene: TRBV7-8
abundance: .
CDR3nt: TGTGCCAGCAGCTTAGCGCGTCGGAATGAAGCTTTCTTT
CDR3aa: CASSLARRNEAFF

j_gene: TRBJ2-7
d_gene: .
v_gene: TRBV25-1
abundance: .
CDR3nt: TGTGCCAGCAGTGAACCCGGGACAAACGGCTACGAGCAGTACTTC
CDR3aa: CASSEPGTNGYEQYF

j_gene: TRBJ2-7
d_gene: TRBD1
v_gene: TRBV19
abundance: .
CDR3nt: TGTGCCAGTAGTATAGCACCCCCGGGACAGTTTAGCGAGCAGTACTTC
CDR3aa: CASSIAPPGQFSEQYF

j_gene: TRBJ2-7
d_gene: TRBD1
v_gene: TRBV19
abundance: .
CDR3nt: TGTGCCAGTCGGGACAGCCTTTCCGAGCAGTACTTC
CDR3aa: CASRDSLSEQYF

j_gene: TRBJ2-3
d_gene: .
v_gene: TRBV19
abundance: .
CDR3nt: TGTGCCAGTAGTATCAACCTTGCCCCAGATACGCAGTATTTT
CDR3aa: CASSINLAPDTQYF

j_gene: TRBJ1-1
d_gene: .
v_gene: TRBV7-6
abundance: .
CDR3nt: TGTGCCAGCAGGCCGACAGGGAACACTGAAGCTTTCTTT
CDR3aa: CASRPTGNTEAFF

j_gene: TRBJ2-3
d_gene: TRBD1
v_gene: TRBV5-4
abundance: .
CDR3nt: TGTGCCAGCAGCTTGGGGGACAGGGCGTATACGCAGTATTTT
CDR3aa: CASSLGDRAYTQYF

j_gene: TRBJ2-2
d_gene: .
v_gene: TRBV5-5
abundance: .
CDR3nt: TGTGCCAGCAGGGAGGTGGGTCGAATTTTTACGGCGAACACCGGGGAGCTGTTTTTT
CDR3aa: CASREVGRIFTANTGELFF

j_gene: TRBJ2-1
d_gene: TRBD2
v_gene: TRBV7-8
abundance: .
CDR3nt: TGTGCCAGCAGCTTAGATCGTATGCTAGCGGGAGGGCCGCGGAATGAGCAGTTCTTC
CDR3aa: CASSLDRMLAGGPRNEQFF

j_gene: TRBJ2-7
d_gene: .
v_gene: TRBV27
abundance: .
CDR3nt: TGTGCCACCATAGGACCCGGGGATCTCTACGAGCAGTACTTC
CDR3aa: CATIGPGDLYEQYF

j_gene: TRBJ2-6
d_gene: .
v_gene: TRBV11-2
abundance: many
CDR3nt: TGTGCCAGCAGCTCCTCGCCCCTCTCTGGGGCCAACGTCCTGACTTTC
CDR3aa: CASSSSPLSGANVLTF

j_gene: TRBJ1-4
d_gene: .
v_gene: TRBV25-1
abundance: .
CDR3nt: TGTGCCAGCGAGGCCGGTCAGGGAAGGAGTGGGACTAATGAAAAACTGTTTTTT
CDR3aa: CASEAGQGRSGTNEKLFF

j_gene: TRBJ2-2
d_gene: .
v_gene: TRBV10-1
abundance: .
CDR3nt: TGCGCCAGCAGTGAGTCCGAGACCGGGGAGCTGTTTTTT
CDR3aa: CASSESETGELFF

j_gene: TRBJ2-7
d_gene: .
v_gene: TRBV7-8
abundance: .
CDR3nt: TGTGCCAGCAGCTTCTCGGGACGCGAGCAGTACTTC
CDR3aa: CASSFSGREQYF

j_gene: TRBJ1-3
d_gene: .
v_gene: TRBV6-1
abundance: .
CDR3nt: TGTGCCAGCAGAATAACAGGGCTCGCGGGAAACACCATATATTTT
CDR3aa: CASRITGLAGNTIYF

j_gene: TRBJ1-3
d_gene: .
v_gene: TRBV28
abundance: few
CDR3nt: TGTGCCAGCAGTTCCGGACGGCTCACTCAGAGGTTTGGAAACACCATATATTTT
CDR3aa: CASSSGRLTQRFGNTIYF